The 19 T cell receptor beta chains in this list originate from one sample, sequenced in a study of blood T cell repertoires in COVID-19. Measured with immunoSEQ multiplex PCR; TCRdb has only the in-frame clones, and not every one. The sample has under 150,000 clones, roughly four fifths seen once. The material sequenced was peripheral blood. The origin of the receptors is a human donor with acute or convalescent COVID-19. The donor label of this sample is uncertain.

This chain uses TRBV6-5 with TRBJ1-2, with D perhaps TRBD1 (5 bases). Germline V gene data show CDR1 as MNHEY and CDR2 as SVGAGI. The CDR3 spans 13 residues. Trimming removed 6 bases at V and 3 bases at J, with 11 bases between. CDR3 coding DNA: TGTGCCAGCAGGAGACAGAAGGACTATGGCTACACCTTC. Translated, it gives CASRRQKDYGYTF.

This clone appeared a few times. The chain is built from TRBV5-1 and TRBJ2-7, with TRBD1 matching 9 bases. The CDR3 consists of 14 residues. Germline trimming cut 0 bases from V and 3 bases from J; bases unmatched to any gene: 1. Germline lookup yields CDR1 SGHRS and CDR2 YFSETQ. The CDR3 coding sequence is TGCGCCAGCAGCTTGGAGGGACAGGGCTACGAGCAGTACTTC. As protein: CASSLEGQGYEQYF.

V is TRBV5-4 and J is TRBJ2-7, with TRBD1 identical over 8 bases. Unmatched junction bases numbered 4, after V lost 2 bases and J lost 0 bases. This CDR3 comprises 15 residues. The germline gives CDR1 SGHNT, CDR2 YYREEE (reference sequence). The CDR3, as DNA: TGTGCCAGCAGCTTTGGACAGGGAAGCTCCTACGAGCAGTACTTC. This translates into CASSFGQGSSYEQYF.

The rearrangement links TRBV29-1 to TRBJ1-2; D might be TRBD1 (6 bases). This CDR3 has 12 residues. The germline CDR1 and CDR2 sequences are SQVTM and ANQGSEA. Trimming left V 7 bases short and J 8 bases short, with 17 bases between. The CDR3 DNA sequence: TGCAGCGCCCCGGGGGGGCGCGGGGGCTACACCTTC. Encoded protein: CSAPGGRGGYTF.

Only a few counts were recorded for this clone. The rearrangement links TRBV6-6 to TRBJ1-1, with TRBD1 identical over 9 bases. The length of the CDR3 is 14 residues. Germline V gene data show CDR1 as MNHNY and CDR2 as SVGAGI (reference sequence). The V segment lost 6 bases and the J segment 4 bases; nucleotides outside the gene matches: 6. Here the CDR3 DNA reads TGTGCCAGCAGGCTACAGGGGGCGGGCACTGAAGCTTTCTTT. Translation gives CASRLQGAGTEAFF.

The chain's CDR3 is CASSLPGQGARGYTF. The CDR3 DNA reads as TGTGCCAGCAGCTTGCCCGGACAGGGGGCTAGAGGCTACACCTTC. The rearrangement uses TRBV5-6 and TRBJ1-2; 11 bases line up with TRBD1. This CDR3 contains 15 residues. Germline values: CDR1 SGHDT, CDR2 YYEEEE. V lost 1 base to trimming and J lost 8 bases; unmatched junction nucleotides: 7.

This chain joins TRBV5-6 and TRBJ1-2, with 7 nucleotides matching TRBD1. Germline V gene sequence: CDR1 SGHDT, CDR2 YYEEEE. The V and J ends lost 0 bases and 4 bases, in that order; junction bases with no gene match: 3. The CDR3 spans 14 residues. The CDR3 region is CASSLGGGVYGYTF. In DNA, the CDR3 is TGTGCCAGCAGCTTGGGAGGGGGCGTCTATGGCTACACCTTC.

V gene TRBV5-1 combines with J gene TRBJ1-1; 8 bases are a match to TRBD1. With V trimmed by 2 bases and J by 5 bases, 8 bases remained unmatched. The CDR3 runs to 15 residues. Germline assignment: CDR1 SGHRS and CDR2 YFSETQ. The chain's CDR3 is CASSFVQGARTEAFF. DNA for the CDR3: TGCGCCAGCAGCTTTGTTCAGGGGGCTCGAACTGAAGCTTTCTTT.

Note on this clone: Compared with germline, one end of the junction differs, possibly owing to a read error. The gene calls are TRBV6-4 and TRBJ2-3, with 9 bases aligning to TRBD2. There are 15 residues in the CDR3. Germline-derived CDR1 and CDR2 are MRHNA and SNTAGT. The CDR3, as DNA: TGTGCCAGCAGTGTTCTCGGGACTAGCAAAGATACGCAGTATTTT. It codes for CASSVLGTSKDTQYF.

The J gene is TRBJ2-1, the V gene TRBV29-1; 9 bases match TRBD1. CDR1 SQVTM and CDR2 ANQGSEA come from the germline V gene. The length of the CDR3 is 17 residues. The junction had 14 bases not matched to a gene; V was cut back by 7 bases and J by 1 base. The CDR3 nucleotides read TGCAGCGCCCCCCAGGCCGGGACAGGGCTATCCTACAATGAGCAGTTCTTC. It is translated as CSAPQAGTGLSYNEQFF.

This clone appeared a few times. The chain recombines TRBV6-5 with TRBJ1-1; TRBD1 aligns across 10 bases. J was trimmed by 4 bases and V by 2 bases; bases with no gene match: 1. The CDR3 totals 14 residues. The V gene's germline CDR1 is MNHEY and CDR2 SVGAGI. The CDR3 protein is CASSYGTGVTEAFF. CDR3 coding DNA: TGTGCCAGCAGTTACGGGACAGGGGTCACTGAAGCTTTCTTT.

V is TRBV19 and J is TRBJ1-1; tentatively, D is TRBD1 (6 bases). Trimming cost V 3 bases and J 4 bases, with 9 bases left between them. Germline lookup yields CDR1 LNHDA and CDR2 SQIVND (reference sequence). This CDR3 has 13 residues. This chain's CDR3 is CASSIQQGTEAFF. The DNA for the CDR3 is TGTGCCAGTAGTATCCAACAGGGCACTGAAGCTTTCTTT.

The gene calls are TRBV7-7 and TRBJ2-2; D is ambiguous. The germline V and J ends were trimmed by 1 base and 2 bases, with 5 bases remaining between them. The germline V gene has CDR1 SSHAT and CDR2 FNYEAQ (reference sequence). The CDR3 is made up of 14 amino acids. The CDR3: CASSLGANTGELFF. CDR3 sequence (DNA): TGTGCCAGCAGCTTAGGGGCCAACACCGGGGAGCTGTTTTTT.

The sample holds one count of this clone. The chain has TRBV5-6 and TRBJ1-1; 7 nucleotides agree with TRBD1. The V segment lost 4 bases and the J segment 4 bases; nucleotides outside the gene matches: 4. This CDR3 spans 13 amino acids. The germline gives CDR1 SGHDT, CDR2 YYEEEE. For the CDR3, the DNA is TGTGCCAGCAGCCCAGGGGGGACCACTGAAGCTTTCTTT. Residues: CASSPGGTTEAFF.

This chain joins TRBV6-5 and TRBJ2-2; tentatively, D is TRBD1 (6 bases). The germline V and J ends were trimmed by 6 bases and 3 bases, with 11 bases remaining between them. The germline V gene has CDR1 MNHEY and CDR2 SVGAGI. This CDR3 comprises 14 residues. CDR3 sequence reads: CASRNRVDTGELFF. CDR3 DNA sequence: TGTGCCAGCAGAAACAGGGTCGACACCGGGGAGCTGTTTTTT.

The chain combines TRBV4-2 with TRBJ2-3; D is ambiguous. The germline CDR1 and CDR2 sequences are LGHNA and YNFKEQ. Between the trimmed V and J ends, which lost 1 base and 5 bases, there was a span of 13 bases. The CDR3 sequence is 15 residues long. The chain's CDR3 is CASSQGEQVKDTQYF. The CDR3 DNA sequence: TGTGCCAGCAGCCAAGGTGAGCAGGTCAAAGATACGCAGTATTTT.

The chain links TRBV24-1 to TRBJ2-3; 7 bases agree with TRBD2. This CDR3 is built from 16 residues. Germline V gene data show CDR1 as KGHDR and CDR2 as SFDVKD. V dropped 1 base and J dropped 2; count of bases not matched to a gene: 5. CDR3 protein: CATSDLPSGPTDTQYF. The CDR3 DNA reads TGTGCCACCAGTGATTTACCTAGCGGACCCACAGATACGCAGTATTTT.

CDR3 sequence reads: CASSPGPSYNEQFF. The CDR3 DNA sequence: TGTGCCAGCAGCCCAGGTCCTTCCTACAATGAGCAGTTCTTC. The chain is built from TRBV9 and TRBJ2-1; D unclear. Per the germline V gene, CDR1 is SGDLS and CDR2 is YYNGEE. This CDR3 spans 14 amino acids. Trimming left V 4 bases short and J 1 base short, with 9 bases between.

The CDR3 bases are TGTGCCAGCAGCCTGGGGACTATTAGCACAGATACGCAGTATTTT. This gives the protein CASSLGTISTDTQYF. V is TRBV7-6 and J is TRBJ2-3; 7 bases agree with TRBD2. The germline CDR1 and CDR2 sequences are SGHVS and FNYEAQ. Unmatched junction bases numbered 5, after V lost 5 bases and J lost 0 bases. The CDR3 covers 15 residues. Full variable domain (remainder filled in from reference TRBV7-6 and TRBJ2-3): GAGVSQSPRYKVTKRGQDVALRCDPISGHVSLYWYRQALGQGPEFLTYFNYEAQQDKSGLPNDRFSAERPEGSISTLTIQRTEQRDSAMYRCASSLGTISTDTQYFGPGTRLTVL.